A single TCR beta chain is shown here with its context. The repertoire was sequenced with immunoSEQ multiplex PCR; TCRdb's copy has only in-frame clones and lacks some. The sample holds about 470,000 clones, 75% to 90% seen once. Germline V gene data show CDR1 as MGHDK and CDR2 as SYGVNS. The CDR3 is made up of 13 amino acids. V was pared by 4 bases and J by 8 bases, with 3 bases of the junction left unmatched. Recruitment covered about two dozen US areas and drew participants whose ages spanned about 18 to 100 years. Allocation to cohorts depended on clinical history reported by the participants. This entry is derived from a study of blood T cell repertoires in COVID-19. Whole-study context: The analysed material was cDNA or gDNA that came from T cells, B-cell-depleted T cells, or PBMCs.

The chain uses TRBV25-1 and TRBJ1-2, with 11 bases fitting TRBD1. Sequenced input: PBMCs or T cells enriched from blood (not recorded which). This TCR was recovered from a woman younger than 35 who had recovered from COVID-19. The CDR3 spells CASSVGQGGGYTF. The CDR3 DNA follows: TGTGCCAGCAGTGTGGGACAGGGGGGCGGCTACACCTTC.